The 32 T cell receptor beta chains below come from one sample, sequenced in a study of CD8 T cells in Susac syndrome. RNA in amounts of about 0.45 to 1 ug was reverse transcribed with random hexamers. A single record per CDR3 protein comes from TCRdb applying MiXCR to the immunoSEQ multiplex PCR reads. The top ten clones hold over 0.25% of a sample with 130,000 to 150,000 distinct CDR3 sequences, approximately 95% of them seen once. Sequenced input: CD8+ T cells from PBMCs. These receptors came from a human donor in good health.

The V call is TRBV15, the J call TRBJ2-7; 8 bases line up with TRBD2. This CDR3 is 13 amino acids long. V lost 1 base and J lost 6; bases outside the gene matches: 2. Per germline, CDR1 LNHNV and CDR2 YYDKDF (reference sequence). The CDR3: CATSRGAGGEQYF. CDR3 DNA: TGTGCCACCAGCAGAGGGGCGGGGGGCGAGCAGTACTTC.

This chain uses TRBV9 with TRBJ2-5; no clear D. V lost 0 bases to trimming and J lost 4 bases, with 4 bases between them. In germline, CDR1 is SGDLS, CDR2 YYNGEE. The CDR3 runs 12 residues. CDR3: CASSVGGETQYF. CDR3 DNA sequence: TGTGCCAGCAGCGTAGGAGGAGAGACCCAGTACTTC.

The genes are TRBV7-9 and TRBJ2-3, with D possibly TRBD2 on 6 matching bases. Germline V gene lookup returns CDR1 SEHNR and CDR2 FQNEAQ (reference sequence). Trimming removed 3 bases from V and 0 bases from J, with 13 bases in between. There are 16 residues in the CDR3. The CDR3 bases are TGTGCCAGCAGCTTCGTCGGGAGTATTAGCACAGATACGCAGTATTTT. Translating gives CASSFVGSISTDTQYF.

This sequence joins TRBV24-1 and TRBJ1-1; unclear D gene. This CDR3 has 14 amino acids. Germline assignment: CDR1 KGHDR and CDR2 SFDVKD. Trimming cost V 5 bases and J 0 bases, with 9 bases left between them. CDR3 in amino acids: CATSASALNTEAFF. DNA of the CDR3: TGTGCCACCAGTGCATCAGCATTGAACACTGAAGCTTTCTTT.

To note about this clonotype: Mismatch with germline at one junction end may stem from a read error. The rearrangement uses TRBV20-1 and TRBJ2-1; tentatively, D is TRBD1 (6 bases). The CDR3 has 14 residues. CDR1 is DFQATT and CDR2 is SNEGSKA in the germline V gene (reference sequence). CDR3 coding DNA: TGCAGTGCAAGGGACAACGATCCCTCCAATGAGCAGCTCTTC. This encodes CSARDNDPSNEQLF.

V is TRBV20-1 and J is TRBJ2-3; 7 nucleotides line up with TRBD2. Germline lookup yields CDR1 DFQATT and CDR2 SNEGSKA (reference sequence). The CDR3 totals 16 residues. V dropped 4 bases and J dropped 2; count of bases not matched to a gene: 12. The CDR3 is CSANHLGLVPTDTQYF. The CDR3 DNA reads TGCAGTGCTAACCACTTAGGACTAGTCCCCACAGATACGCAGTATTTT.

The chain has TRBV28 and TRBJ2-1; 10 bases match TRBD2. CDR1 is MDHEN, CDR2 SYDVKM, per germline. The CDR3 extends over 17 amino acids. Trimming took 6 bases from V and 8 from J; bases not matched to a gene: 16. Here the CDR3 reads CASSRPGLARGFDEQFF. In DNA, the CDR3 is TGTGCCAGCAGCCGGCCGGGACTAGCGAGGGGGTTCGATGAGCAGTTCTTC.

This clonotype was counted a single time. The rearrangement links TRBV29-1 to TRBJ2-1; D is perhaps TRBD1 or TRBD2 (5 bases each). The CDR3 length is 14 residues. The germline V gene encodes CDR1 SQVTM and CDR2 ANQGSEA. Trimming took off 7 bases at V and 8 bases at J, with 21 bases between the two ends. The CDR3 protein is CSDSRGLNWDEQFF. CDR3 coding DNA: TGCAGCGACTCGAGGGGCCTAAACTGGGATGAGCAGTTCTTC.

The gene calls are TRBV30 and TRBJ2-1; TRBD2 aligns across 8 bases. The V and J ends lost 0 bases and 2 bases, in that order; junction bases with no gene match: 6. Germline V gene sequence: CDR1 GTSNPN, CDR2 SVGIG (reference sequence). The CDR3 runs 16 residues. The CDR3 spells CAWSVAGVVPYNEQFF. CDR3 bases: TGTGCCTGGAGTGTAGCGGGAGTAGTCCCCTACAATGAGCAGTTCTTC.

J is TRBJ1-2 and V is TRBV13; D is perhaps TRBD1 (5 bases). Trimming left V 5 bases short and J 4 bases short, with 11 bases between. CDR1 and CDR2 (germline): PRHDT, FYEKMQ (reference sequence). CDR3 length: 13 residues. The CDR3 protein is CASSQTDSYGYTF. The CDR3 bases are TGTGCCAGCAGCCAGACAGATTCCTATGGCTACACCTTC. Using reference TRBV13 and TRBJ1-2 for the parts outside the CDR3, the full variable domain is AAGVIQSPRHLIKEKRETATLKCYPIPRHDTVYWYQQGPGQDPQFLISFYEKMQSDKGSIPDRFSAQQFSDYHSELNMSSLELGDSALYFCASSQTDSYGYTFGSGTRLTVV.

The V call is TRBV18, the J call TRBJ1-3; 7 positions match TRBD1. The CDR3 runs to 16 residues. The V gene end was trimmed by 6 bases and the J gene end by 0 bases; junction bases not matched to a gene: 8. Per germline, CDR1 KGHSH and CDR2 LQKENI. CDR3 in DNA: TGTGCCAGCTCCGACTTGGGACAGAGCTCTGGAAACACCATATATTTT. As protein: CASSDLGQSSGNTIYF.

The rearrangement joins TRBV12-3 or TRBV12-4 to TRBJ2-7; weak D call: TRBD2 (6 bases). The CDR3 has 13 amino acids. Between the trimmed V and J ends, which lost 3 bases and 2 bases, there was a span of 8 bases. The CDR3 nucleotides are TGTGCCAGCAGTTTTGGGGGGACCTACGAGCAGTACTTC. Amino acid sequence: CASSFGGTYEQYF.

This clonotype showed up just once. J is TRBJ2-1 and V is TRBV19; D may be TRBD2 (6 bases). The CDR3 runs 14 residues. The V gene lost 5 bases and the J gene lost 3 bases, with 11 bases spanning the gap. Looked up from germline, CDR1 is LNHDA and CDR2 is SQIVND (reference sequence). This CDR3 is CASSPGLVYNEQFF. The CDR3 DNA reads as TGTGCCAGTAGTCCGGGACTGGTCTACAATGAGCAGTTCTTC.

The chain couples TRBV29-1 to TRBJ2-1; 14 bases map to TRBD2. Germline V gives CDR1 SQVTM, CDR2 ANQGSEA. V lost 3 bases to trimming and J lost 1 base; unmatched junction nucleotides: 5. This CDR3 is 17 amino acids long. CDR3 sequence (DNA): TGCAGCGTTGACGGGACTAGCGGGAGACAATCCTACAATGAGCAGTTCTTC. Its translation is CSVDGTSGRQSYNEQFF.

The V call is TRBV4-3, the J call TRBJ2-3; D may be TRBD2 (5 bases). There are 15 residues in the CDR3. The V gene lost 4 bases and the J gene lost 3 bases, with 14 bases spanning the gap. Germline CDR1 LGHNA, CDR2 YSLEER. Here the CDR3 reads CASSPWGAPTDTQYF. CDR3 DNA: TGCGCCAGCAGCCCTTGGGGAGCCCCGACAGATACGCAGTATTTT.

The V and J genes are TRBV3-1 and TRBJ2-3; D gene ambiguous. V lost 0 bases and J 4 bases, leaving 5 bases between the germline ends. Germline values: CDR1 LGHDT, CDR2 YNNKEL (reference sequence). This CDR3 region has 13 residues. CDR3 in DNA: TGTGCCAGCAGCCAAGATCTCTCAGATACGCAGTATTTT. Its protein product is CASSQDLSDTQYF.

The genes are TRBV27 and TRBJ2-7, with 7 nucleotides matching TRBD1. CDR1 MNHEY and CDR2 SMNVEV come from the germline V gene (reference sequence). The CDR3 is 16 residues long. Trimming at V came to 6 bases and at J to 7 bases, leaving 18 bases not matched to a gene. The DNA of the CDR3 is TGTGCCAGCAGCGAGATAGGGGGCCGTAACTCGGGTGAGCAGTACTTC. It yields the protein CASSEIGGRNSGEQYF.

The chain links TRBV29-1 to TRBJ2-7, with 12 bases that match TRBD2. The CDR3 runs 13 residues. V shed 7 bases and J 7 bases; nucleotides not matched to a gene: 8. Germline V gene lookup returns CDR1 SQVTM and CDR2 ANQGSEA. CDR3 amino acids: CSARTSGALEQYF. CDR3 nucleotide sequence: TGCAGCGCCCGGACTAGCGGGGCCCTGGAGCAGTACTTC.

The chain links TRBV27 to TRBJ2-2, with D unresolved. CDR1 is MNHEY, CDR2 SMNVEV, per germline (reference sequence). The V gene lost 8 bases and the J gene lost 6 bases, with 13 bases spanning the gap. The length of the CDR3 is 13 residues. The CDR3: CASAGRPPGELFF. Written as DNA, the CDR3 is TGTGCCAGCGCTGGACGCCCCCCCGGGGAGCTGTTTTTT.

V is TRBV6-2 or TRBV6-3 and J is TRBJ2-1, with 10 bases fitting TRBD2. CDR1 MNHEY and CDR2 SVGEGT come from the germline V gene. The CDR3 spans 17 residues. V was clipped by 4 bases and J by 7 bases; unmatched bases: 13. The CDR3 bases are TGTGCCAGCAGTTCTCTTCTAGCGGGAGAGGCTTTGAATGAGCAGTTCTTC. This codes for CASSSLLAGEALNEQFF.

The rearrangement links TRBV7-2 to TRBJ1-4; D unresolved. Germline assignment: CDR1 SGHTA and CDR2 FQGNSA. The CDR3 is 14 residues long. Deletions cut 2 bases from V and 4 bases from J, with 8 bases between. CDR3 sequence (DNA): TGTGCCAGCAGCTTACTATCCAATAATGAAAAACTGTTTTTT. As protein: CASSLLSNNEKLFF.

This chain connects TRBV7-9 to TRBJ2-7; 7 positions match TRBD2. V trimming: 7 bases; J trimming: 5 bases; junction bases outside the gene matches: 8. CDR3 size: 13 residues. Per germline, CDR1 SEHNR and CDR2 FQNEAQ (reference sequence). The chain's CDR3 is CASTSWGRDEQYF. DNA for the CDR3: TGTGCCAGCACCTCTTGGGGGAGGGACGAGCAGTACTTC. Full variable domain (rest looked up from reference TRBV7-9 and TRBJ2-7): DTGVSQNPRHKITKRGQNVTFRCDPISEHNRLYWYRQTLGQGPEFLTYFQNEAQLEKSRLLSDRFSAERPKGSFSTLEIQRTEQGDSAMYLCASTSWGRDEQYFGPGTRLTVT.

The V gene is TRBV27, the J gene TRBJ2-7, with a tentative D call TRBD1 (5 bases). Between the trimmed V and J ends, which lost 3 bases and 11 bases, there was a span of 11 bases. Germline V lookup: CDR1 MNHEY, CDR2 SMNVEV (reference sequence). The CDR3 is 11 amino acids. DNA of the CDR3: TGTGCCAGCAGTTTGGGCGGCAGGGAGTACTTC. As protein: CASSLGGREYF.

This chain connects TRBV19 to TRBJ1-1; 8 bases are shared with TRBD1. Germline assignment: CDR1 LNHDA and CDR2 SQIVND (reference sequence). V dropped 3 bases and J dropped 1; count of bases not matched to a gene: 4. The CDR3 has 15 amino acids. CDR3 amino acids: CASSISGTGNTEAFF. The CDR3 bases are TGTGCCAGTAGTATTTCCGGGACAGGGAACACTGAAGCTTTCTTT.

The chain employs TRBV4-1 and TRBJ2-5; 14 bases are a match to TRBD2. This CDR3 is 17 amino acids long. The trim removed 6 bases at V and 4 bases at J, leaving 10 bases unmatched. CDR1 is MGHRA and CDR2 is YSYEKL in the germline V gene. CDR3 in amino acids: CASSSGTSGSGGETQYF. As DNA, the CDR3 is TGCGCCAGCAGTTCCGGGACTAGCGGGAGCGGGGGAGAGACCCAGTACTTC.

The V gene is TRBV28, the J gene TRBJ2-5; tentative D call: TRBD2 (5 bases). This CDR3 contains 14 residues. Per germline, CDR1 MDHEN and CDR2 SYDVKM. V lost 5 bases, J lost 5 bases, and 15 bases lay in between. The CDR3 bases are TGTGCCAGCAGTCCCAGACTGGGCGGGGAGACCCAGTACTTC. Translation gives CASSPRLGGETQYF.

V usage is TRBV20-1 and J usage is TRBJ2-1; D not resolved. Germline CDR1 and CDR2: DFQATT and SNEGSKA (reference sequence). Trimming pared 3 bases from V and 5 bases from J, leaving 11 bases between. The CDR3 covers 13 residues. The CDR3 DNA sequence: TGCAGTGCTAGTTACGGTTTCGACAATGAGCAGTTCTTC. Its translation is CSASYGFDNEQFF.

The gene calls are TRBV11-2 and TRBJ2-1, with 8 bases identical to TRBD1. This CDR3 is built from 14 residues. Looked up from germline, CDR1 is SGHAT and CDR2 is FQNNGV. Trimming removed 3 bases from V and 6 bases from J; junction bases left unmatched: 4. CDR3 amino acids: CASSFPDRVNEQFF. CDR3 DNA sequence: TGTGCCAGCAGCTTCCCGGACAGGGTCAATGAGCAGTTCTTC. Full variable domain (outside the CDR3, taken from reference TRBV11-2 and TRBJ2-1): EAGVAQSPRYKIIEKRQSVAFWCNPISGHATLYWYQQILGQGPKLLIQFQNNGVVDDSQLPKDRFSAERLKGVDSTLKIQPAKLEDSAVYLCASSFPDRVNEQFFGPGTRLTVL.

The J gene is TRBJ1-4, the V gene TRBV7-2; D gene ambiguous. CDR1 and CDR2 (germline): SGHTA, FQGNSA. This CDR3 spans 12 amino acids. Trimming shortened V by 4 bases and J by 4 bases, and 4 bases separated the two germline ends. This CDR3 reads CASSSLNEKLFF. The CDR3 DNA follows: TGTGCCAGCAGCTCCCTTAATGAAAAACTGTTTTTT.

CDR3 sequence reads: CASSLAASSLPYEQYF. The CDR3 DNA follows: TGTGCCAGCAGTTTAGCCGCCAGCAGTTTACCCTACGAGCAGTACTTC. The chain carries TRBV27 and TRBJ2-7; D is unclear. The V end was cut by 2 bases, the J end by 2 bases, with 16 bases between. This CDR3 contains 16 residues. Germline CDR1 MNHEY, CDR2 SMNVEV (reference sequence).

In DNA form, the CDR3 reads TGTGCCAGCAACAGGGCCAATCAGCCCCAGCATTTT. Translated: CASNRANQPQHF. The rearrangement joins TRBV28 to TRBJ1-5, with D maybe TRBD1 (6 bases). The CDR3 is 12 amino acids. Germline CDR1 and CDR2: MDHEN and SYDVKM. V dropped 7 bases and J dropped 3 bases, with 7 bases sitting between them.

CDR3 amino acids: CASSQDGASGSAYNEQFF. The CDR3 DNA reads TGCGCCAGCAGCCAAGATGGGGCTAGCGGGAGTGCCTACAATGAGCAGTTCTTC. The chain employs TRBV4-1 and TRBJ2-1, with 10 bases identical to TRBD2. This CDR3 has 18 amino acids. CDR1 is MGHRA, CDR2 YSYEKL, per germline. The junction had 7 bases not matched to a gene; V was cut back by 0 bases and J by 2 bases.